Following are 17 T cell receptor beta chains from one sample sequenced in a study of T-cell memory formation after mild COVID-19. TCRdb analysed the 5' RACE reads with MiXCR anew, one entry per CDR3 protein. The table has about 400,000 distinct CDR3 sequences, approximately 15% seen once; the top ten hold approximately 20%. Sample: PBMCs or a T cell subset sorted from them (not recorded which). Receptors originate from a man younger than 30 who had mild COVID-19 (a few samples of this study predate the infection). Cell type and time point are not known.

The J gene is TRBJ2-7, the V gene TRBV5-1; D perhaps matches TRBD1 (5 bases). Per the germline V gene, CDR1 is SGHRS and CDR2 is YFSETQ. Deletions cut 0 bases from V and 0 bases from J, with 10 bases between. This CDR3 region has 15 residues. The chain's CDR3 is CASSLAQGISYEQYF. CDR3 coding DNA: TGCGCCAGCAGCTTGGCCCAGGGTATCTCCTACGAGCAGTACTTC.

This chain uses TRBV7-6 with TRBJ2-7, with 7 bases fitting TRBD2. J lost 2 bases, V lost 3 bases, and 7 bases had no gene match. This CDR3 has 15 residues. Germline values: CDR1 SGHVS, CDR2 FNYEAQ. The CDR3 sequence: CASSLVSGSPYEQYF. Written as DNA, the CDR3 is TGTGCCAGCAGCTTGGTTAGCGGGTCCCCCTACGAGCAGTACTTC.

The chain carries TRBV5-4 and TRBJ2-1; 8 nucleotides align to TRBD2. The CDR3 is 14 residues long. Germline-derived CDR1 and CDR2 are SGHNT and YYREEE (reference sequence). V dropped 2 bases and J dropped 5; count of bases not matched to a gene: 3. The CDR3 sequence is CASSLVAGNNEQFF. The CDR3, as DNA: TGTGCCAGCAGCTTAGTAGCGGGGAACAATGAGCAGTTCTTC.

The J gene is TRBJ1-2, the V gene TRBV2, with D possibly matching TRBD1 (6 bases). This CDR3 has 16 amino acids. Germline V gene lookup returns CDR1 SNHLY and CDR2 FYNNEI. With 7 bases removed from V and 4 bases from J, the gap between germline ends came to 22 bases. The CDR3 region has the DNA TGTGCCAGCACCATTATGGGGGCAGGGGACATCTATGGCTACACCTTC. This gives the protein CASTIMGAGDIYGYTF.

The rearrangement joins TRBV28 to TRBJ2-4, with D perhaps matching TRBD1 or TRBD2 (5 bases each). Per the germline V gene, CDR1 is MDHEN and CDR2 is SYDVKM. This CDR3 comprises 13 residues. With 5 bases removed from V and 7 bases from J, the gap between germline ends came to 12 bases. CDR3 nucleotide sequence: TGTGCCAGCAGTCTCCCTTGGGGGAACATTCAGTACTTC. As protein: CASSLPWGNIQYF.

V usage is TRBV7-9 and J usage is TRBJ2-2; maybe TRBD2 (6 bases). This CDR3 contains 15 residues. The germline V and J ends were trimmed by 8 bases and 0 bases, with 13 bases remaining between them. Per germline, CDR1 SEHNR and CDR2 FQNEAQ (reference sequence). CDR3: CASPQRASNTGELFF. The CDR3 DNA reads as TGTGCCAGCCCCCAGCGGGCCTCGAACACCGGGGAGCTGTTTTTT.

In its sample, this clonotype was seen many times. The genes are TRBV5-1 and TRBJ2-3; TRBD1 agrees at 9 bases. J lost 5 bases, V lost 7 bases, and 8 bases had no gene match. The CDR3 extends over 14 amino acids. Germline loops: CDR1 SGHRS, CDR2 YFSETQ. The CDR3 DNA reads as TGCGCCAGCCAACCGGGACAGGGTGGAGATACGCAGTATTTT. The encoded protein is CASQPGQGGDTQYF.

The J gene is TRBJ1-2, the V gene TRBV3-1, with a possible D match to TRBD1 (5 bases). The CDR3 runs 13 residues. With 7 bases removed from V and 6 bases from J, the gap between germline ends came to 15 bases. Germline loops: CDR1 LGHDT, CDR2 YNNKEL (reference sequence). The CDR3 region has the DNA TGTGCCAGCAACCAGGGTCCGGGGAATGGCTACACCTTC. It encodes CASNQGPGNGYTF.

This clonotype has a count of ten or more. V usage is TRBV5-1 and J usage is TRBJ2-3; D call uncertain. This CDR3 has 14 residues. Germline loops: CDR1 SGHRS, CDR2 YFSETQ. The V and J ends lost 1 base and 6 bases respectively, with 12 bases between them. In nucleotides, the CDR3 is TGCGCCAGCAGCTTGACCAATCGACTGGATACGCAGTATTTT. As protein: CASSLTNRLDTQYF. Full variable domain (outside the CDR3, taken from reference TRBV5-1 and TRBJ2-3): KAGVTQTPRYLIKTRGQQVTLSCSPISGHRSVSWYQQTPGQGLQFLFEYFSETQRNKGNFPGRFSGRQFSNSRSEMNVSTLELGDSALYLCASSLTNRLDTQYFGPGTRLTVL.

This sequence joins TRBV30 and TRBJ2-7; D not certain. V gave up 3 bases and J gave up 2 bases, with 17 bases separating them. Germline V gene sequence: CDR1 GTSNPN, CDR2 SVGIG (reference sequence). This CDR3 has 15 amino acids. CDR3 residues: CAWRGYGRPTYEQYF. The DNA for the CDR3 is TGTGCCTGGAGGGGCTACGGAAGACCGACCTACGAGCAGTACTTC. The variable domain in full, completed from reference TRBV30 and TRBJ2-7, reads SQTIHQWPATLVQPVGSPLSLECTVEGTSNPNLYWYRQAAGRGLQLLFYSVGIGQISSEVPQNLSASRPQDRQFILSSKKLLLSDSGFYLCAWRGYGRPTYEQYFGPGTRLTVT.

This clonotype was recorded many times. This CDR3 is CASSQDRVNEQFF. CDR3 DNA: TGTGCCAGCAGCCAAGATCGCGTGAATGAGCAGTTCTTC. The V call is TRBV4-2, the J call TRBJ2-1; no reliable D call. With 0 bases removed from V and 7 bases from J, the gap between germline ends came to 7 bases. Germline assignment: CDR1 LGHNA and CDR2 YNFKEQ. The CDR3 is made up of 13 amino acids.

This clonotype has more than one count but fewer than ten. The rearrangement uses TRBV20-1 and TRBJ2-1; the match to TRBD2 covers 12 bases. This CDR3 has 16 amino acids. Unmatched junction bases numbered 6, after V lost 6 bases and J lost 0 bases. Germline CDR1 is DFQATT and CDR2 is SNEGSKA (reference sequence). The CDR3 DNA reads as TGCAGTGCAGGATCTAGCGGGGGGGCCTCCTACAATGAGCAGTTCTTC. Translation gives CSAGSSGGASYNEQFF.

The sample holds a few counts of this clonotype. The J gene is TRBJ1-1, the V gene TRBV7-9; possibly TRBD1 for D (5 bases). The CDR3 consists of 14 residues. Germline CDR1 SEHNR, CDR2 FQNEAQ (reference sequence). With 5 bases removed from V and 3 bases from J, the gap between germline ends came to 13 bases. CDR3 region: CASSHPWGDTEAFF. CDR3 bases: TGTGCCAGCAGCCATCCATGGGGGGACACTGAAGCTTTCTTT.

This chain links TRBV11-2 with TRBJ2-2, with 12 bases fitting TRBD2. V lost 3 bases to trimming and J lost 5 bases; unmatched junction nucleotides: 4. This CDR3 contains 16 residues. Looked up from germline, CDR1 is SGHAT and CDR2 is FQNNGV. The CDR3 nucleotides read TGTGCCAGCAGCTTCGTACTAGCGGGGGGTACCGGGGAGCTGTTTTTT. Translated: CASSFVLAGGTGELFF.

This clonotype was observed a few times. V usage is TRBV5-1 and J usage is TRBJ2-5, with D perhaps being TRBD1 or TRBD2 (5 bases each). V lost 3 bases, J lost 4 bases, and 16 bases lay in between. CDR1 is SGHRS and CDR2 is YFSETQ in the germline V gene. The CDR3 is 15 residues long. CDR3 protein: CASSSGRGGGETQYF. The CDR3 coding sequence is TGCGCCAGCAGCTCGGGACGAGGCGGTGGAGAGACCCAGTACTTC.

This chain uses TRBV7-2 with TRBJ1-4; possibly TRBD1 for D (6 bases). Germline assignment: CDR1 SGHTA and CDR2 FQGNSA. The CDR3 has 14 residues. With 6 bases removed from V and 7 bases from J, the gap between germline ends came to 15 bases. This CDR3 reads CASRLNRAGEKLFF. CDR3 nucleotide sequence: TGTGCCAGCAGATTAAACAGGGCTGGTGAAAAACTGTTTTTT. Combining the CDR3 with reference TRBV7-2 and TRBJ1-4 gives the whole variable domain GAGVSQSPSNKVTEKGKDVELRCDPISGHTALYWYRQSLGQGLEFLIYFQGNSAPDKSGLPSDRFSAERTGGSVSTLTIQRTQQEDSAVYLCASRLNRAGEKLFFGSGTQLSVL.

This clonotype was found many times. The J gene is TRBJ2-7, the V gene TRBV6-2 or TRBV6-3, with unresolved D. The CDR3 is made up of 13 amino acids. Per the germline V gene, CDR1 is MNHEY and CDR2 is SVGEGT. Trimming shortened V by 6 bases and J by 4 bases, and 13 bases separated the two germline ends. CDR3 amino acids: CASRRQDRYEQYV. CDR3 DNA sequence: TGTGCCAGCAGGCGGCAGGACCGTTACGAGCAGTACGTC.